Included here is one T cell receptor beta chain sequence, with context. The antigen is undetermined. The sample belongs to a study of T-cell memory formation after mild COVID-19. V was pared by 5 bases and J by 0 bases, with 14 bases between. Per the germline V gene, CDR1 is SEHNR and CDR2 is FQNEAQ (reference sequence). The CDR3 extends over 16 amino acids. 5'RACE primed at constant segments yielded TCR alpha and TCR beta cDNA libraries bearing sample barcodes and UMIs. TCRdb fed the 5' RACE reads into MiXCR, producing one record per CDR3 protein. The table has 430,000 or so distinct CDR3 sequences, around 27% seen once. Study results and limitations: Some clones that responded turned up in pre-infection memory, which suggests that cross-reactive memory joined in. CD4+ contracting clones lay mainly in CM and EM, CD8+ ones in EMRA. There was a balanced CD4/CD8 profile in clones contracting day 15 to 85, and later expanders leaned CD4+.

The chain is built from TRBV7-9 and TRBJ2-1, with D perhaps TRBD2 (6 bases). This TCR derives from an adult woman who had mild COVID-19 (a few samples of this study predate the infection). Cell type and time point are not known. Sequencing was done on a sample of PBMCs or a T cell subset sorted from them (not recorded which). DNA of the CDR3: TGTGCCAGCAGCCCCGCCGGGACTGGCTCCTACAATGAGCAGTTCTTC. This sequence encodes CASSPAGTGSYNEQFF.